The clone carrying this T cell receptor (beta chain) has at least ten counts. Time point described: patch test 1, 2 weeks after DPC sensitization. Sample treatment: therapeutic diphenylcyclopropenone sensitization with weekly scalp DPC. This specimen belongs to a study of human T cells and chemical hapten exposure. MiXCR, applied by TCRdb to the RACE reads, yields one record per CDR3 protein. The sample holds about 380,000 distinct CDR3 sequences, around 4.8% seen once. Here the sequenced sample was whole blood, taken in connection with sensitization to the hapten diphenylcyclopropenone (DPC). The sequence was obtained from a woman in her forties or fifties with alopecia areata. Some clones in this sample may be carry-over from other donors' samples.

The CDR3 region is CASSQTSGEQETQYF. Here the CDR3 DNA reads TGCGCCAGCAGCCAAACTAGCGGGGAACAAGAGACCCAGTACTTC. The genes are TRBV4-1 and TRBJ2-5; TRBD2 aligns across 10 bases. The CDR3 runs 15 residues. Germline V gene sequence: CDR1 MGHRA, CDR2 YSYEKL. The V segment lost 2 bases and the J segment 2 bases; nucleotides outside the gene matches: 2.